These T cell receptor beta chains were read from a single sample in a study of blood T cell repertoires in COVID-19. Assay: immunoSEQ multiplex PCR; the TCRdb copy retains only in-frame clones and omits some. The sample gives 500,000 or so clones, roughly 90% of which show up once; roughly 0.7% is in the top ten. The sequenced sample was PBMCs or T cells enriched from blood (not recorded which). These receptors were obtained from a woman under 30 who had recovered from COVID-19. Both conserved end residues are part of each CDR3. The D gene is left open where the match is weak. For some rows the clone size is stated as once, few or many, or as a class when expanded; others skip it.

clone size	V gene	D gene	J gene	CDR3 DNA	CDR3 protein
-	TRBV4-1	TRBD2	TRBJ2-2	TGCGCCAGCAGCCGCGCTAGCGGGGGCGTTACCGGGGAGCTGTTTTTT	CASSRASGGVTGELFF
-	TRBV5-5	-	TRBJ1-2	TGTGCCAGCAGCTTGGGACAGATCTATGGCTACACCTTC	CASSLGQIYGYTF
few	TRBV14	-	TRBJ2-1	TGTGCCAGCAGCCAAGATCGGACTGGCCTAAGTGAGCAGTTCTTC	CASSQDRTGLSEQFF
-	TRBV5-1	-	TRBJ2-7	TGCGCCAGCAGCTTGGACGAGTACGAGCAGTACTTC	CASSLDEYEQYF
-	TRBV7-8	-	TRBJ1-2	TGTGCCAGCAGCTTTGAGGGCCCCACAGCTAACTATGGCTACACCTTC	CASSFEGPTANYGYTF
-	TRBV7-9	-	TRBJ1-5	TGTGCCAGCAGCTTAGACAGGCCAGGCAATCAGCCCCAGCATTTT	CASSLDRPGNQPQHF
-	TRBV12-3/TRBV12-4	-	TRBJ1-1	TGTGCCAGCAGCCGGGGAAAGGGTGAAGCTTTCTTT	CASSRGKGEAFF
-	TRBV6-5	-	TRBJ2-7	TGTGCCAGCCACGGGGGGCCCCCTCGAGAGCAGTACTTC	CASHGGPPREQYF
-	TRBV24-1	-	TRBJ2-1	TGTGCCACCGCCGAGACCGCGACAGCCTCTTACAATGAGCAGTTCTTC	CATAETATASYNEQFF
-	TRBV28	-	TRBJ1-2	TGTGCCAGCAGTTTCAGGGGAGACGGCTACACCTTC	CASSFRGDGYTF
few	TRBV10-3	-	TRBJ1-6	TGTGCCATCAGTGAGTCGTCTCCCTATAATTCACCCCTCCACTTT	CAISESSPYNSPLHF
-	TRBV3-1/TRBV3-2	-	TRBJ1-2	TGTGCCAGCAGCCAAAACACAGGGACCTATGGCTACACCTTC	CASSQNTGTYGYTF
few	TRBV6-1	TRBD2	TRBJ2-7	TGTGCCAGCAGTGAAGCCTCTCCGGGACTAGCGGGGGCTTCCTACGAGCAGTACTTC	CASSEASPGLAGASYEQYF
-	TRBV7-9	TRBD1	TRBJ1-1	TGTGCCAGCAGCACAGCGACAGGGAAGAGAGCTTTCTTT	CASSTATGKRAFF
-	TRBV6-6	TRBD1	TRBJ1-4	TGTGCCAACCGACAGGGAGGTTTGACTAATGAAAAACTGTTTTTT	CANRQGGLTNEKLFF
-	TRBV30	-	TRBJ1-2	TGTGCCTGGAACACACACTATGGCTACACCTTC	CAWNTHYGYTF
-	TRBV11-2	-	TRBJ1-2	TGTGCCAGCAGCCCTCAACCGACAGGATCTTATGGCTACACCTTC	CASSPQPTGSYGYTF
-	TRBV6-1	TRBD1	TRBJ2-5	TGTGCCAGCAGTGAAGCCCCCCCCTTCGGGACAGGGGTCGGGGAGACCCAGTACTTC	CASSEAPPFGTGVGETQYF
-	TRBV6-6	TRBD2	TRBJ2-7	TGTGCCAGCAGTCCCGGGAGGAACGAGCAGTACTTC	CASSPGRNEQYF
-	TRBV18	TRBD1	TRBJ2-1	TGTGCCAGCTCACCACTTACCCTTACAGGGGGAGGTGAGCAGTTCTTC	CASSPLTLTGGGEQFF
-	TRBV28	-	TRBJ2-7	TGTGCCAGCAGTTTCTTCCCAGATACCTACGAGCAGTACTTC	CASSFFPDTYEQYF
-	TRBV12-5	-	TRBJ2-5	TGTGCTAGTGGTCCCCCCAGGGGAGTACAAGAGACCCAGTACTTC	CASGPPRGVQETQYF
-	TRBV6-2/TRBV6-3	TRBD2	TRBJ2-3	TGTGCCAGCAGCCCTATTAGCGGGGGGGCGGGGGCAGATACGCAGTATTTT	CASSPISGGAGADTQYF